Listed below are T cell receptor beta chains from one sample, sequenced in a study of Tregs in tolerant kidney transplant recipients. Profiled with immunoSEQ multiplex PCR; TCRdb holds only in-frame clones, not every one. The repertoire holds 110,000 or so clones, with around 91% as singletons. Source material: CD4+ T cells from blood. The receptors shown here come from a human donor in good health. The CDR3 runs from the conserved cysteine through the conserved F or W. D genes are given only for firm matches. A clone size is listed for some rows: how often the clone was seen (once, few, many), or a class if it is expanded.

D gene	clone size	J gene	V gene	CDR3 DNA	CDR3 protein
TRBD2	NA	TRBJ2-3	TRBV7-6	TGTGCCAGCAGCTTAGCCCCTAGCGGGGTGGCAGATACGCAGTATTTT	CASSLAPSGVADTQYF
TRBD2	NA	TRBJ2-3	TRBV5-1	TGCGCCAGCAGCTTGGAACTAGCGGGAAAGGGAGATACGCAGTATTTT	CASSLELAGKGDTQYF
NA	NA	TRBJ2-1	TRBV30	TGTGCCTGGAAAGTCTGGACAAGTGAGCAGTTCTTC	CAWKVWTSEQFF
NA	NA	TRBJ2-7	TRBV13	TGTGCCAGCAGCTTAGGCCTGGGAGGAGAGCAGTACTTC	CASSLGLGGEQYF
TRBD1	NA	TRBJ1-1	TRBV19	TGTGCCAGTAGGGCCGGGACAGGGGCTACTGAAGCTTTCTTT	CASRAGTGATEAFF
NA	NA	TRBJ2-5	TRBV5-5	TGTGCCAGCAGTTCCGATCGGGACGGATTAGAGACCCAGTACTTC	CASSSDRDGLETQYF
NA	NA	TRBJ2-3	TRBV11-2	TGTGCCAGCAGCTTTCGGCGGACCCTCCTTACTCCTAGCACAGATACGCAGTATTTT	CASSFRRTLLTPSTDTQYF
NA	NA	TRBJ2-5	TRBV5-1	TGCGCCAGCAGCGAACAGGGAGGGGAGACCCAGTACTTC	CASSEQGGETQYF
TRBD1	NA	TRBJ2-5	TRBV6-5	TGTGCCAGCAGTTACGGACAGGTCCAAGAGACCCAGTACTTC	CASSYGQVQETQYF
NA	once	TRBJ1-1	TRBV9	TGTGCCAGCAGCGTAGAGCCAGGAAGGAACACTGAAGCTTTCTTT	CASSVEPGRNTEAFF
NA	NA	TRBJ2-7	TRBV6-1	TGTGCCAGCAGCCGTACAGGGTCCACCTACGAGCAGTACTTC	CASSRTGSTYEQYF
NA	NA	TRBJ1-1	TRBV6-5	TGTGCCACCCTCCCCCGCCCGGGAAGGAACACTGAAGCTTTCTTT	CATLPRPGRNTEAFF
TRBD2	NA	TRBJ2-1	TRBV6-5	TGTGCCAGCAGACTCGGGACTAGCGGGAGGAATGAGCAGTTCTTC	CASRLGTSGRNEQFF
TRBD1	NA	TRBJ1-1	TRBV5-1	TGCGCCAGCAGCTTGGGACCGGGACAGGTTGAAGCTTTCTTT	CASSLGPGQVEAFF
NA	NA	TRBJ2-7	TRBV5-1	TGCGCCAGCAGCGCTACCCCAAATACCTACGAGCAGTACTTC	CASSATPNTYEQYF
NA	NA	TRBJ2-7	TRBV7-2	TGTGCCAGCAGCTTAACGTCGCCGAACTACGAGCAGTACTTC	CASSLTSPNYEQYF
NA	few	TRBJ1-1	TRBV30	TGTGCCTGGAGCGCAGGACTGAACACTGAAGCTTTCTTT	CAWSAGLNTEAFF
TRBD2	NA	TRBJ2-3	TRBV9	TGTGCCAGCAGCGTATATAGCGGGGGGGCCGGTATGGATACGCAGTATTTT	CASSVYSGGAGMDTQYF
NA	few	TRBJ2-2	TRBV4-2	TGTGCCAGTACGAGGGCACAGAACACCGGGGAGCTGTTTTTT	CASTRAQNTGELFF
NA	once	TRBJ2-1	TRBV7-6	TGTGCCAGCAGCTTAGCACGGGGCAGCTCCTACAATGAGCAGTTCTTC	CASSLARGSSYNEQFF
NA	NA	TRBJ1-5	TRBV19	TGTGCCAGTAGTATAGATCTATGGAGAGGTTTAAAGGAGCAGCCCCAGCATTTT	CASSIDLWRGLKEQPQHF
NA	NA	TRBJ1-1	TRBV7-8	TGTGCCAGCAGCTCAGACCCTAGCAAGCCGATGAACACTGAAGCTTTCTTT	CASSSDPSKPMNTEAFF
NA	NA	TRBJ2-5	TRBV7-2	TGTGCCAGCAGCTCGACTCAGGTCCAGACCCAGTACTTC	CASSSTQVQTQYF
NA	NA	TRBJ2-3	TRBV5-8	TGTGCCAGCAGCCCCCTGGCTAGCACAGATACGCAGTATTTT	CASSPLASTDTQYF
TRBD1	NA	TRBJ1-3	TRBV6-1	TGTGCCAGCAGGGTTACAGGGGCTCCTGGAAACACCATATATTTT	CASRVTGAPGNTIYF